This T cell receptor (beta chain) was recovered during a study of T cells after yellow fever vaccination (dated by TCRdb to about 2019). With regard to the full study: Libraries from fractions with low cell numbers were prepared with the SMART-Seq v4 Ultra Low Input RNA kit. Bulk TCR alpha and beta repertoires were sequenced longitudinally to track T-cell clones before and after primary and booster YFV17D yellow fever vaccination. Blood was collected at multiple timepoints before and after primary and secondary immunization, and bulk PBMC replicates and cell subsets were isolated. Two healthy male donors made up the cohort, one aged 18 to 30 years and the other aged 30 to 40 years. General conclusions and limits of the study: Computational filtering was needed because FACS-sorted repertoires could contain abundant contaminating clonotypes from the bulk population. Compared with the primary T-cell response, the secondary T-cell response was faster but weaker, reaching its peak on day 5 rather than on day 15. A small share of clonotypes was detected in both CD4 and CD8 compartments, with the overlap likely arising from convergent recombination. After the booster, most of the clones that had expanded following primary vaccination were detected again (almost 98% of CD4 and more than 85% of CD8), which suggests that memory was broadly maintained. Because the study included only a couple of donors, the extent to which the findings can be generalized is limited.

This clonotype occurred a few times. The antigen it recognizes is unknown. No much larger clonotype is one base removed from it; base qualities were not supplied. The CDR3 has 12 amino acids, counting the end cysteine and phenylalanine. The CDR3 DNA has 36 bases and is translated from base 1. Germline trimming: 8 bases from V, 7 bases from J; junction bases outside gene matches: 2. From the germline V gene, CDR1 is SGHTA and CDR2 is FQGTGA. TCR cDNA was made using 5'RACE template switching, a step that added a universal primer site and unique molecular identifiers. Priming of cDNA synthesis was performed from both the TCR alpha and TCR beta constant segments. Library amplification used two PCR steps, and the second PCR step added sample barcodes and sequencing adapters. Sequencing of libraries was done on Illumina HiSeq 2500 (2x100 bp) or NovaSeq (2x150 bp). Per the source publication's procedure: MIGEC was used to demultiplex reads and collapse the reads into UMI consensus sequences, and MiXCR was used for V(D)J alignment. Vaccine-responding clonotypes were identified with edgeR using replicate PBMC samples, with FDR below 0.01 and a log2 fold change above 5 up to day 15 being required. Each bulk clonotype was labeled CD4 or CD8 based on which sequenced repertoire, CD4 or CD8, contained the clonotype at higher abundance. TCRdb's own reprocessing of the public reads used fastp at Q25 and MiXCR and kept productive beta chains. For every CDR3 protein sequence, its rows merge into one entry that carries the most common genes and DNA. The V and J calls follow TCRdb's processing rather than the paper's. Here the sample has 400,000 or so distinct CDR3 sequences; under 14% occur a single time. The ten most abundant clones make up more than 15% of the sample.

The sample's treatment or condition label, in plain terms: live attenuated yellow fever vaccine strain. At each blood-draw timepoint, two biological replicates of bulk PBMCs were collected. A standard Ficoll-Paque protocol was used to isolate PBMCs from peripheral blood. TriZol was used to extract RNA from bulk PBMCs, from CD4 and CD8 fractions, and from dextramer-positive and dextramer-negative fractions. Recombination connected TRBV7-3 to TRBJ2-1; 10 middle bases align to TRBD1. The material was PBMCs, obtained on the day of the first yellow fever vaccination. This clonotype was sampled from a man aged 18 to 30 who received the YFV17D yellow fever vaccine. For the CDR3, the sequence is CASQGQGNEQFF. The DNA sequence is given as TGTGCCAGCCAGGGACAGGGGAATGAGCAGTTCTTC.